These 10 T cell receptor beta chains share one sample of origin, sequenced in a study of T-cell memory formation after mild COVID-19. TCRdb passed the 5' RACE reads through MiXCR, listing each CDR3 protein once. The sample shows about 280,000 distinct CDR3 sequences, approximately 7.6% of them seen only once. The sequenced material came from PBMCs or a T cell subset sorted from them (not recorded which). Receptors were obtained from a man between 18 and 29 years old who had mild COVID-19 (a few samples of this study predate the infection). Cell type and time point are not known.

This clonotype was seen only a few times. The chain carries TRBV4-1 and TRBJ1-2; D possibly corresponds to TRBD1 (5 bases). This CDR3 contains 18 residues. V was shortened by 4 bases and J by 2 bases, with 23 bases between the two germline ends. CDR1 and CDR2 (germline): MGHRA, YSYEKL. CDR3 protein: CASSLRTGTDYINYGYTF. CDR3 in DNA: TGCGCCAGCAGCCTCAGAACCGGGACCGACTATATCAACTATGGCTACACCTTC.

This clonotype was counted many times. The V gene is TRBV4-3, the J gene TRBJ1-5; D is unresolved. The V and J ends lost 6 bases and 6 bases respectively, with 12 bases between them. From germline, CDR1 is LGHNA and CDR2 YSLEER. This CDR3 spans 13 amino acids. For the CDR3, the DNA is TGCGCCAGCAGTGCCAGTTCTGGTCAGCCCCAGCATTTT. This encodes CASSASSGQPQHF.

The chain links TRBV7-9 to TRBJ2-3; D gene uncertain. The germline gives CDR1 SEHNR, CDR2 FQNEAQ (reference sequence). The V end lost 6 bases, the J end lost 2 bases, and 6 bases lay between the germline ends. This CDR3 has 12 residues. This CDR3 is CASRRATDTQYF. For the CDR3, the DNA is TGTGCCAGCAGACGTGCCACAGATACGCAGTATTTT.

This chain links TRBV5-1 with TRBJ2-7; no reliable D call. The CDR3 loop spans 14 amino acids. The ends were cut back, 2 bases at V and 5 bases at J, with 14 bases in the middle. The germline V gene encodes CDR1 SGHRS and CDR2 YFSETQ. CDR3 DNA sequence: TGCGCCAGCAGCTTCTCTGGGATTTCGGACGAGCAGTACTTC. This gives the protein CASSFSGISDEQYF.

This clonotype turned up a few times. CDR3 coding DNA: TGTGCCAGCAGTACGGGACAGAGGTACTATGGCTACACCTTC. Translation: CASSTGQRYYGYTF. The rearrangement links TRBV6-5 to TRBJ1-2, with TRBD1 matching over 7 bases. With 5 bases clipped from V and 3 bases from J, the junction kept 6 bases outside the gene matches. Germline CDR1 and CDR2: MNHEY and SVGAGI. The CDR3 loop spans 14 amino acids.

This clonotype was found many times. This rearrangement joins TRBV5-1 to TRBJ2-3; maybe TRBD1 (6 bases). The V gene lost 4 bases and the J gene lost 7 bases, with 25 bases spanning the gap. Per the germline V gene, CDR1 is SGHRS and CDR2 is YFSETQ. The CDR3 is made up of 17 amino acids. CDR3 amino acids: CASSPTARTGSPYTQYF. Here the CDR3 DNA reads TGCGCCAGCAGCCCGACCGCCCGCACAGGGTCGCCTTATACGCAGTATTTT.

The V gene is TRBV4-1, the J gene TRBJ1-1; D remains unclear. In germline, CDR1 is MGHRA, CDR2 YSYEKL. The CDR3 runs to 13 residues. The germline V and J ends were trimmed by 2 bases and 7 bases, with 11 bases remaining between them. This chain's CDR3 is CASSQSLSDEAFF. CDR3 coding DNA: TGCGCCAGCAGCCAATCGTTGTCAGATGAAGCTTTCTTT.

This clonotype came up a few times. The chain uses TRBV11-2 and TRBJ2-5; 12 positions agree with TRBD2. CDR1 SGHAT and CDR2 FQNNGV come from the germline V gene. V was pared by 3 bases and J by 5 bases, with 4 bases of the junction left unmatched. The CDR3 extends over 15 amino acids. The CDR3 DNA sequence: TGTGCCAGCAGCTTCCGACTAGCGGGGGTGGAGACCCAGTACTTC. It is translated as CASSFRLAGVETQYF.

This clonotype came up many times. The chain employs TRBV20-1 and TRBJ2-1, with D maybe TRBD2 (5 bases). This CDR3 is 14 amino acids long. With 6 bases removed from V and 5 bases from J, the gap between germline ends came to 17 bases. The germline V gene has CDR1 DFQATT and CDR2 SNEGSKA (reference sequence). CDR3 sequence reads: CSAPDRSGNNEQFF. In nucleotides, the CDR3 is TGCAGTGCCCCAGATCGCAGCGGTAACAATGAGCAGTTCTTC.

The gene calls are TRBV7-3 and TRBJ2-1; 10 bases fit TRBD2. Germline V CDR1 and CDR2: SGHTA, FQGTGA. After removal of 3 bases from V and 13 bases from J, the junction contained 6 bases not matched to a gene. The length of the CDR3 is 13 residues. This chain's CDR3 is CASSFKTSGPQFF. CDR3 in DNA: TGTGCCAGCAGCTTCAAGACTAGCGGGCCACAGTTCTTC.